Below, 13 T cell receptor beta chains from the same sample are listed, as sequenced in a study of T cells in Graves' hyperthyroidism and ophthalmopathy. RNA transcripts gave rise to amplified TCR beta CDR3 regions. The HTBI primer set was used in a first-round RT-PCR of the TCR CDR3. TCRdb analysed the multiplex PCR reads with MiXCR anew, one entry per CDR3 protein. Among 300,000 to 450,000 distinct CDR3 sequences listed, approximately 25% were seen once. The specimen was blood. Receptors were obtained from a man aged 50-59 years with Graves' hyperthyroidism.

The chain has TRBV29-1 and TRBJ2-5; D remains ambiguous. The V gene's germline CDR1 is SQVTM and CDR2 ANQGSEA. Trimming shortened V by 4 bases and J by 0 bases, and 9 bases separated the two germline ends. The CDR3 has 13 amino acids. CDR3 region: CSVGATYQETQYF. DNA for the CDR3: TGCAGCGTTGGGGCCACGTACCAAGAGACCCAGTACTTC.

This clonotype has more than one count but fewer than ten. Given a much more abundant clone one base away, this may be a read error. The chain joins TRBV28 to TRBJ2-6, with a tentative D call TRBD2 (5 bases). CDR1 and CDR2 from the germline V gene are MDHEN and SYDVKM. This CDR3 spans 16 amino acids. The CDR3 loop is CASSSLADSEANVLTF. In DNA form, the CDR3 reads TGTGCCAGCAGTTCCTTGGCGGACTCTGAGGCCAACGTCCTGACTTTC.

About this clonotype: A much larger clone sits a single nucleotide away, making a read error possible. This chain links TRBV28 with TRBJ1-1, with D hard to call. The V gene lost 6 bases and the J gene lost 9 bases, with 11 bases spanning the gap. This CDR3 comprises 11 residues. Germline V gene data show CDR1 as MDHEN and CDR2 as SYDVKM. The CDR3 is CASRPLGKAFF. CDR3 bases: TGTGCCAGCAGGCCCCTAGGTAAAGCTTTCTTT.

This CDR3 reads CSARRGTSGTWETQYF. CDR3 DNA: TGCAGTGCTAGGCGGGGGACTAGCGGGACGTGGGAGACCCAGTACTTC. The rearrangement uses TRBV20-1 and TRBJ2-5; 13 bases line up with TRBD2. With V trimmed by 3 bases and J by 5 bases, 9 bases remained unmatched. There are 16 residues in the CDR3. Germline V CDR1 and CDR2: DFQATT, SNEGSKA (reference sequence).

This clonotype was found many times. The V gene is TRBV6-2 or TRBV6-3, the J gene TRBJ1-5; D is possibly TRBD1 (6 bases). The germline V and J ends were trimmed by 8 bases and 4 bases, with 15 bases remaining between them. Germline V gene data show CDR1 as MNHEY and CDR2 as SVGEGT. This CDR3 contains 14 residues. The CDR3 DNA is TGTGCCAGCTTTTCGGGACACATAAATCAGCCCCAGCATTTT. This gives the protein CASFSGHINQPQHF.

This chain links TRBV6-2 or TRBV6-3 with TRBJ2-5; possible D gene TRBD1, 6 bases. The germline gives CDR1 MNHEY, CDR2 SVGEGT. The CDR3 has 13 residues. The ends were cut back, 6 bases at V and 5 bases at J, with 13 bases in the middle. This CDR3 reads CASRQGGKETQYF. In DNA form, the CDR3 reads TGTGCCAGCAGACAGGGCGGTAAGGAGACCCAGTACTTC.

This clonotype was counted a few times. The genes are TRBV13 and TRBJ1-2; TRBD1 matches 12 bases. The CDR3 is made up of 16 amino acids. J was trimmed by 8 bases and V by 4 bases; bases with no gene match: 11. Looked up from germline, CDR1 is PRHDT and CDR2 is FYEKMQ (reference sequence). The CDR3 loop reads CASSSSPGQGARGYTF. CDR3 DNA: TGTGCCAGCAGCTCAAGCCCGGGACAGGGGGCGCGAGGCTACACCTTC.

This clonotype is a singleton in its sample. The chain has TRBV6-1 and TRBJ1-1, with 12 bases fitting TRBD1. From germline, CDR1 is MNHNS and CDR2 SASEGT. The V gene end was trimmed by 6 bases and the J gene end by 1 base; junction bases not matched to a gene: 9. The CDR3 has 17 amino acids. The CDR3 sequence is CASRNRDRGRRNTEAFF. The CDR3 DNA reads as TGTGCCAGCAGGAACCGGGACAGGGGGCGACGGAACACTGAAGCTTTCTTT.

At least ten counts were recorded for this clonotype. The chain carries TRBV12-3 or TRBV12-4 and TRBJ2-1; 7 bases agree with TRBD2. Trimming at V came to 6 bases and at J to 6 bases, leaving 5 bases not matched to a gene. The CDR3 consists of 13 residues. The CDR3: CASSPRLANEQFF. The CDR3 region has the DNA TGTGCCAGCAGCCCCCGACTAGCCAATGAGCAGTTCTTC.

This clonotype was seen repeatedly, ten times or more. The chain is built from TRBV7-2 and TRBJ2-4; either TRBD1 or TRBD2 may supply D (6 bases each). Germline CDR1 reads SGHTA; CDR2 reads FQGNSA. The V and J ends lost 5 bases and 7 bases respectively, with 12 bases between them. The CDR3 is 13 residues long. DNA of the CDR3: TGTGCCAGCAGCACCACGGGGGCCAACATTCAGTACTTC. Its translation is CASSTTGANIQYF.

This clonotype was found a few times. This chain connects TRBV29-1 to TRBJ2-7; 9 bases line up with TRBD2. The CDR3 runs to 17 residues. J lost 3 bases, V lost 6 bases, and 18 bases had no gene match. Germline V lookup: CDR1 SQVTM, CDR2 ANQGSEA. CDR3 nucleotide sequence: TGCAGCGTGGGGAAAGGTGGGGTAGCGGGAGTTTTCTACGAGCAGTACTTC. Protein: CSVGKGGVAGVFYEQYF.

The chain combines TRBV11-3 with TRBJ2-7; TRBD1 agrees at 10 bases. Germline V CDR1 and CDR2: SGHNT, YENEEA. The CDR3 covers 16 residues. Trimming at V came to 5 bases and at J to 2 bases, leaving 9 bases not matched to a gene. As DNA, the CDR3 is TGTGCCAGCAGCCCCGCCCATGGACAGGGGGCCTACGAGCAGTACTTC. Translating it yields CASSPAHGQGAYEQYF.

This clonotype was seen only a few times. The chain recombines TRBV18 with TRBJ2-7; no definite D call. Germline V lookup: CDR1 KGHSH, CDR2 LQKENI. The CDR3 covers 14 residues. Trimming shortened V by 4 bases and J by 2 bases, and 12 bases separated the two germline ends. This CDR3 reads CASSRAGNPYEQYF. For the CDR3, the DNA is TGTGCCAGCTCACGGGCAGGTAATCCCTACGAGCAGTACTTC.